The next 32 T cell receptor beta chains were all read from a single sample in a study of T cell responses to AZD1222 COVID-19 vaccine. Clones were read by immunoSEQ multiplex PCR, and TCRdb kept only the in-frame ones, dropping some. The sample includes about 120,000 clones, 90% of them seen just once. The source was peripheral blood, collected on day 0 of AZD1222 vaccination. The receptors shown here come from an adult in good health.

The chain couples TRBV27 to TRBJ1-1; D is possibly TRBD1 (5 bases). The CDR3 is 14 residues long. The V gene lost 1 base and the J gene lost 8 bases, with 14 bases spanning the gap. CDR1 and CDR2 from the germline V gene are MNHEY and SMNVEV (reference sequence). CDR3 coding DNA: TGTGCCAGCAGTTTATTGGCAGGGAGGCGGGAAGCTTTCTTT. As protein: CASSLLAGRREAFF.

This chain links TRBV27 with TRBJ2-7, with D maybe TRBD1 (5 bases). CDR3 length: 15 residues. The germline V gene has CDR1 MNHEY and CDR2 SMNVEV (reference sequence). V was clipped by 3 bases and J by 5 bases, with 17 bases between them. The CDR3 sequence: CASSFVGAGQDEQYF. The DNA for the CDR3 is TGTGCCAGCAGTTTTGTAGGGGCCGGCCAGGACGAGCAGTACTTC.

The chain has TRBV13 and TRBJ1-2, with TRBD1 matching 12 bases. Germline-derived CDR1 and CDR2 are PRHDT and FYEKMQ (reference sequence). CDR3 length: 20 amino acids. V was pared by 5 bases and J by 7 bases, with 23 bases of the junction left unmatched. Here the CDR3 DNA reads TGTGCCAGCAGCGCTAACCGTCTCTCGGGACAGGGGGCCCCGGGATCTGGCTACACCTTC. As protein: CASSANRLSGQGAPGSGYTF. The full variable domain, in which reference TRBV13 and TRBJ1-2 provide the parts outside the CDR3, is AAGVIQSPRHLIKEKRETATLKCYPIPRHDTVYWYQQGPGQDPQFLISFYEKMQSDKGSIPDRFSAQQFSDYHSELNMSSLELGDSALYFCASSANRLSGQGAPGSGYTFGSGTRLTVV.

The V gene is TRBV6-5, the J gene TRBJ1-5, with D perhaps matching TRBD1 (5 bases). Per the germline V gene, CDR1 is MNHEY and CDR2 is SVGAGI. The CDR3 runs 14 residues. Trimming pared 0 bases from V and 7 bases from J, leaving 10 bases between. The CDR3 bases are TGTGCCAGCAGTTACTCGACCAGGGACCAGCCCCAGCATTTT. Protein product: CASSYSTRDQPQHF.

CDR3 nucleotide sequence: TGTGCCAGCAGCGTGGGAGGGGGCTCGCTAACTGAAGCTTTCTTT. Translation gives CASSVGGGSLTEAFF. This chain uses TRBV7-3 with TRBJ1-1; 7 nucleotides line up with TRBD1. CDR3 length: 15 amino acids. After removal of 5 bases from V and 5 bases from J, the junction contained 11 bases not matched to a gene. Germline loops: CDR1 SGHTA, CDR2 FQGTGA.

This chain joins TRBV29-1 and TRBJ2-1; a weak D match, TRBD1 (5 bases). Germline V lookup: CDR1 SQVTM, CDR2 ANQGSEA. Trimming removed 7 bases at V and 0 bases at J, with 16 bases between. This CDR3 has 15 residues. The CDR3 protein is CSADLTENSYNEQFF. CDR3 bases: TGCAGCGCCGATCTGACAGAAAACTCCTACAATGAGCAGTTCTTC.

DNA of the CDR3: TGTGCCAGCAGTCTTATGGGGGCCGCTAATGAAAAACTGTTTTTT. Translated: CASSLMGAANEKLFF. The V gene is TRBV27, the J gene TRBJ1-4, with D maybe TRBD1 (6 bases). The CDR3 consists of 15 residues. Per germline, CDR1 MNHEY and CDR2 SMNVEV (reference sequence). Trimming took off 5 bases at V and 3 bases at J, with 13 bases between the two ends. The variable domain in full, with the rest retrieved from reference TRBV27 and TRBJ1-4, is EAQVTQNPRYLITVTGKKLTVTCSQNMNHEYMSWYRQDPGLGLRQIYYSMNVEVTDKGDVPEGYKVSRKEKRNFPLILESPSPNQTSLYFCASSLMGAANEKLFFGSGTQLSVL.

This chain joins TRBV2 and TRBJ2-1; possible D gene TRBD1, 5 bases. Germline V gives CDR1 SNHLY, CDR2 FYNNEI. V lost 5 bases and J 4 bases, leaving 9 bases between the germline ends. The CDR3 consists of 13 residues. The CDR3 DNA reads TGTGCCAGCAGTCTAGGACATTACAATGAGCAGTTCTTC. It yields the protein CASSLGHYNEQFF.

The V gene is TRBV5-6, the J gene TRBJ2-5; D not resolved. Per germline, CDR1 SGHDT and CDR2 YYEEEE. This CDR3 comprises 15 residues. V lost 1 base to trimming and J lost 3 bases, with 13 bases between them. The CDR3 coding sequence is TGTGCCAGCAGCTTGCGCAGCTCATACGAAGAGACCCAGTACTTC. It yields the protein CASSLRSSYEETQYF. The whole variable domain, remainder taken from reference TRBV5-6 and TRBJ2-5, is DAGVTQSPTHLIKTRGQQVTLRCSPKSGHDTVSWYQQALGQGPQFIFQYYEEEERQRGNFPDRFSGHQFPNYSSELNVNALLLGDSALYLCASSLRSSYEETQYFGPGTRLLVL.

This chain joins TRBV5-4 and TRBJ2-7; 7 bases align to TRBD1. V lost 4 bases, J lost 2 bases, and 9 bases stayed unmatched. Germline V gene data show CDR1 as SGHNT and CDR2 as YYREEE (reference sequence). CDR3 length: 15 residues. The DNA for the CDR3 is TGTGCCAGCAGCAAACCGGGACAGAAGACCTACGAGCAGTACTTC. Translating it yields CASSKPGQKTYEQYF.

DNA for the CDR3: TGCGCCAGCAGCTTGATGCAGGGCGGCACCAATGAGCAGTTCTTC. This sequence encodes CASSLMQGGTNEQFF. This chain links TRBV5-1 with TRBJ2-1, with a possible D match to TRBD1 (5 bases). Germline values: CDR1 SGHRS, CDR2 YFSETQ. V lost 1 base and J 6 bases, leaving 14 bases between the germline ends. This CDR3 is 15 amino acids long.

The V call is TRBV13, the J call TRBJ1-6; 9 bases are shared with TRBD1. The CDR3 extends over 14 amino acids. CDR1 is PRHDT and CDR2 is FYEKMQ in the germline V gene (reference sequence). Unmatched junction bases numbered 6, after V lost 8 bases and J lost 7 bases. The CDR3 nucleotides are TGTGCCAGCTCCGGGACAGGGAACAATTCACCCCTCCACTTT. It is translated as CASSGTGNNSPLHF.

The V gene is TRBV4-3, the J gene TRBJ2-2; 8 nucleotides agree with TRBD2. The germline CDR1 and CDR2 sequences are LGHNA and YSLEER. This CDR3 contains 17 residues. V dropped 0 bases and J dropped 5; count of bases not matched to a gene: 8. The CDR3 DNA reads as TGCGCCAGCAGCCAAGACCTACGGGGGGGCCGAACCGGGGAGCTGTTTTTT. It codes for CASSQDLRGGRTGELFF.

This clone has only one observation. The gene calls are TRBV10-3 and TRBJ1-1, with 8 bases that match TRBD1. This CDR3 region has 15 residues. Germline V gene lookup returns CDR1 ENHRY and CDR2 SYGVKD. The V and J ends lost 3 bases and 3 bases, in that order; junction bases with no gene match: 6. The CDR3 nucleotides are TGTGCCATCAGTGATTGGGGACAGGCTGACACTGAAGCTTTCTTT. This translates into CAISDWGQADTEAFF.

The chain is built from TRBV2 and TRBJ2-3, with D possibly matching TRBD2 (5 bases). Germline assignment: CDR1 SNHLY and CDR2 FYNNEI. CDR3 length: 13 residues. With 6 bases removed from V and 3 bases from J, the gap between germline ends came to 10 bases. CDR3 nucleotides: TGTGCCAGCAGGGCTAGCTGGACAGATACGCAGTATTTT. It is translated as CASRASWTDTQYF.

J is TRBJ2-7 and V is TRBV5-6; D remains ambiguous. CDR1 and CDR2 from the germline V gene are SGHDT and YYEEEE. The CDR3 is 14 residues long. Trimming cost V 1 base and J 7 bases, with 15 bases left between them. The CDR3 reads CASSLLGQAEEQYF. CDR3 bases: TGTGCCAGCAGCTTGTTGGGCCAGGCGGAGGAGCAGTACTTC.

The chain has TRBV19 and TRBJ2-2; no reliable D call. The germline V gene has CDR1 LNHDA and CDR2 SQIVND (reference sequence). V lost 5 bases to trimming and J lost 6 bases, with 16 bases between them. The CDR3 contains 15 residues. The CDR3 here is CASSPQDAGPGELFF. The CDR3 DNA reads as TGTGCCAGTAGTCCCCAGGACGCCGGACCCGGGGAGCTGTTTTTT.

This chain uses TRBV30 with TRBJ1-3; no clear D. V gave up 3 bases and J gave up 0 bases, with 6 bases separating them. CDR1 and CDR2 from the germline V gene are GTSNPN and SVGIG (reference sequence). The CDR3 length is 13 residues. The CDR3 DNA is TGTGCCTGGAGCAAAAACTCTGGAAACACCATATATTTT. Translation gives CAWSKNSGNTIYF.

The chain employs TRBV27 and TRBJ2-7; 9 bases are shared with TRBD2. The V segment lost 3 bases and the J segment 2 bases; nucleotides outside the gene matches: 2. This CDR3 region has 14 residues. Germline CDR1 MNHEY, CDR2 SMNVEV (reference sequence). The CDR3 sequence is CASSLLAGAYEQYF. In nucleotides, the CDR3 is TGTGCCAGCAGTTTGTTAGCGGGGGCCTACGAGCAGTACTTC.

This sequence joins TRBV7-6 and TRBJ2-3; the D gene could be TRBD1 or TRBD2 (6 bases each). Between the trimmed V and J ends, which lost 5 bases and 2 bases, there was a span of 23 bases. The germline V gene has CDR1 SGHVS and CDR2 FNYEAQ. The CDR3 contains 18 residues. CDR3 nucleotide sequence: TGTGCCAGCAGCCCCCACCTGACAGGTTGGGGGGTCACAGATACGCAGTATTTT. Its protein is CASSPHLTGWGVTDTQYF. Complete variable domain (other parts from reference TRBV7-6 and TRBJ2-3): GAGVSQSPRYKVTKRGQDVALRCDPISGHVSLYWYRQALGQGPEFLTYFNYEAQQDKSGLPNDRFSAERPEGSISTLTIQRTEQRDSAMYRCASSPHLTGWGVTDTQYFGPGTRLTVL.

The genes are TRBV11-2 and TRBJ2-6; D possibly corresponds to TRBD1 (6 bases). This CDR3 has 18 residues. Trimming cost V 6 bases and J 0 bases, with 18 bases left between them. Germline V gene data show CDR1 as SGHAT and CDR2 as FQNNGV. Here the CDR3 reads CASSIYRQGSSGANVLTF. The CDR3 DNA reads TGTGCCAGCAGTATCTACAGGCAGGGGAGCTCTGGGGCCAACGTCCTGACTTTC.

By frequency in the sample, this clone is medium-sized. Germline is not matched at one junction end, which may reflect a read error. The chain has TRBV13 and TRBJ2-5; TRBD1 matches at 9 bases. CDR3 length: 14 amino acids. Germline assignment: CDR1 PRHDT and CDR2 FYEKMQ (reference sequence). The CDR3 sequence: CASSIGDREETQYF. The CDR3, as DNA: TGTGCCAGCAGCATAGGGGACAGGGAAGAGACCCAGTACTTC.

The chain employs TRBV7-3 and TRBJ1-2; 7 bases line up with TRBD1. CDR3 length equals 13 residues. Germline V gene sequence: CDR1 SGHTA, CDR2 FQGTGA. Trimming took 5 bases from V and 7 from J; bases not matched to a gene: 7. The CDR3 DNA reads TGTGCCAGCAGCGGGTCGACAGGGTCTGGCTACACCTTC. The encoded protein is CASSGSTGSGYTF.

The chain is built from TRBV9 and TRBJ1-1; 8 nucleotides agree with TRBD1. Trimming cost V 3 bases and J 4 bases; bases outside gene matches: 5. CDR3 length equals 14 residues. Germline V gives CDR1 SGDLS, CDR2 YYNGEE. DNA for the CDR3: TGTGCCAGCAGCGCCGTCGGGACAGGCACTGAAGCTTTCTTT. It encodes CASSAVGTGTEAFF.

The chain has TRBV9 and TRBJ2-1, with 11 nucleotides matching TRBD2. The CDR3 length is 14 residues. Germline loops: CDR1 SGDLS, CDR2 YYNGEE. V lost 0 bases to trimming and J lost 10 bases; unmatched junction nucleotides: 3. CDR3 protein: CASSVVTSGEEQFF. For the CDR3, the DNA is TGTGCCAGCAGCGTAGTGACTAGCGGGGAAGAGCAGTTCTTC.

The chain employs TRBV20-1 and TRBJ1-3; no definite D call. The CDR3 runs 11 residues. The V gene's germline CDR1 is DFQATT and CDR2 SNEGSKA (reference sequence). V lost 2 bases, J lost 4 bases, and 3 bases lay in between. The CDR3 DNA reads as TGCAGTGCTAGAAGGGGAAACACCATATATTTT. Its translation is CSARRGNTIYF.

The CDR3 here is CASSVGYEQYF. Here the CDR3 DNA reads TGTGCCAGTAGTGTCGGATACGAGCAGTACTTC. The J gene is TRBJ2-7, the V gene TRBV19, with no clear D. The CDR3 consists of 11 residues. CDR1 and CDR2 from the germline V gene are LNHDA and SQIVND (reference sequence). The V and J ends lost 5 bases and 4 bases respectively, with 6 bases between them.

V is TRBV11-2 and J is TRBJ2-1; perhaps D is TRBD1 or TRBD2 (5 bases each). Germline CDR1 reads SGHAT; CDR2 reads FQNNGV. V gave up 0 bases and J gave up 11 bases, with 11 bases separating them. The CDR3 is 13 amino acids. The CDR3 bases are TGTGCCAGCAGCTTAGATCCCTGGGGGAAGCAGTTCTTC. Protein sequence: CASSLDPWGKQFF.

The chain carries TRBV4-1 and TRBJ1-1, with D maybe TRBD1 (5 bases). CDR1 is MGHRA, CDR2 YSYEKL, per germline. This CDR3 has 16 amino acids. V gave up 4 bases and J gave up 6 bases, with 21 bases separating them. The CDR3: CASSPREKQGGAEAFF. The CDR3 DNA follows: TGCGCCAGCAGCCCCCGCGAGAAGCAGGGTGGGGCTGAAGCTTTCTTT.

The gene calls are TRBV9 and TRBJ2-2; perhaps TRBD1 as D (6 bases). The length of the CDR3 is 22 residues. Germline loops: CDR1 SGDLS, CDR2 YYNGEE. V lost 3 bases and J lost 6, with 36 bases in between. The CDR3 here is CASSGPKLGASSGPEGAGELFF. CDR3 nucleotide sequence: TGTGCCAGCAGCGGTCCTAAATTAGGTGCCAGCAGCGGTCCTGAGGGGGCCGGGGAGCTGTTTTTT.

This rearrangement joins TRBV11-1 to TRBJ2-7; 10 bases map to TRBD1. The CDR3 is 16 amino acids. V lost 5 bases and J lost 2; bases outside the gene matches: 9. Germline V gene lookup returns CDR1 SGHAT and CDR2 FQDESV (reference sequence). This chain's CDR3 is CASSVLAGTGAYEQYF. CDR3 in DNA: TGTGCCAGCAGCGTCTTAGCCGGGACAGGGGCCTACGAGCAGTACTTC.

The chain joins TRBV19 to TRBJ1-6; 9 bases fit TRBD1. Germline V gene sequence: CDR1 LNHDA, CDR2 SQIVND (reference sequence). V shed 6 bases, J shed 7 bases, and the junction held 7 bases outside the gene matches. This CDR3 has 15 amino acids. CDR3: CASRQQGAGNSPLHF. CDR3 nucleotides: TGTGCCAGTAGGCAACAGGGGGCAGGGAATTCACCCCTCCACTTT.